Presented here are 19 T cell receptor beta chains from one specimen sequenced in a study of T cell clones after liver transplantation. Sequencing used immunoSEQ multiplex PCR; TCRdb keeps in-frame clones, though not all of them. The repertoire holds some 40,000 clones, with about 86% as singletons. Sample: CD4+ T cells from blood, taken 24 months after liver transplant. The receptors stem from a human patient who received a liver transplant. Part of the T cell pool may stem from the graft donor.

CDR3 sequence: CASSGAVGTEAFF. The CDR3 DNA reads as TGTGCCAGCAGCGGGGCGGTGGGGACTGAAGCTTTCTTT. This chain links TRBV9 with TRBJ1-1; D remains unclear. CDR3 length: 13 amino acids. Germline CDR1 SGDLS, CDR2 YYNGEE. V lost 3 bases to trimming and J lost 5 bases, with 11 bases between them.

The V gene is TRBV7-9, the J gene TRBJ1-2, with 7 bases that match TRBD1. V lost 1 base to trimming and J lost 5 bases; unmatched junction nucleotides: 4. Looked up from germline, CDR1 is SEHNR and CDR2 is FQNEAQ (reference sequence). There are 14 residues in the CDR3. CDR3: CASSLDRGGYGYTF. As DNA, the CDR3 is TGTGCCAGCAGCTTAGACAGGGGCGGGTATGGCTACACCTTC.

The gene calls are TRBV11-2 and TRBJ2-2; 10 nucleotides agree with TRBD2. V shed 0 bases, J shed 7 bases, and the junction held 8 bases outside the gene matches. This CDR3 has 17 amino acids. Germline-derived CDR1 and CDR2 are SGHAT and FQNNGV. DNA of the CDR3: TGTGCCAGCAGCTTAGATCCAGCGGGAGGGCCCCGCGGGGAGCTGTTTTTT. Residues: CASSLDPAGGPRGELFF.

CDR3 bases: TGTGCCAGCTCCCTTGCCAGTGAAAACACTGAAGCTTTCTTT. It codes for CASSLASENTEAFF. The V and J genes are TRBV18 and TRBJ1-1; D not resolved. This CDR3 has 14 residues. CDR1 is KGHSH and CDR2 is LQKENI in the germline V gene. Trimming removed 6 bases from V and 2 bases from J, with 13 bases in between.

The chain is built from TRBV4-3 and TRBJ1-4, with 7 positions matching TRBD1. From germline, CDR1 is LGHNA and CDR2 YSLEER. The CDR3 covers 15 residues. V trimming: 1 base; J trimming: 8 bases; junction bases outside the gene matches: 7. CDR3 protein: CASSQGQGKREKLFF. The DNA for the CDR3 is TGCGCCAGCAGCCAAGGACAGGGAAAAAGGGAAAAACTGTTTTTT.

The CDR3 DNA reads TGTGCCAGTACCAATCCCCGCAGGGGGGATCTCAATGAGCAGTTCTTC. Residues: CASTNPRRGDLNEQFF. V usage is TRBV19 and J usage is TRBJ2-1, with D possibly being TRBD1 (7 bases). The CDR3 loop spans 16 amino acids. Germline V gives CDR1 LNHDA, CDR2 SQIVND (reference sequence). Trimming stripped 7 bases from V and 6 bases from J, with 22 bases between.

The CDR3 nucleotides are TGTGCCAGCAGTGCGGGCAGGGCGAACACCGGGGAGCTGTTTTTT. Translation: CASSAGRANTGELFF. The chain has TRBV6-1 and TRBJ2-2, with D perhaps TRBD1 (5 bases). The V gene lost 4 bases and the J gene lost 0 bases, with 9 bases spanning the gap. The germline V gene has CDR1 MNHNS and CDR2 SASEGT. This CDR3 spans 15 amino acids.

This sequence joins TRBV27 and TRBJ1-5, with a tentative D call TRBD1 (6 bases). The CDR3 runs 15 residues. Germline V gene data show CDR1 as MNHEY and CDR2 as SMNVEV (reference sequence). The V gene lost 3 bases and the J gene lost 6 bases, with 15 bases spanning the gap. The CDR3 loop is CASSFGSGVGQPQHF. Here the CDR3 DNA reads TGTGCCAGCAGTTTTGGTTCAGGGGTTGGTCAGCCCCAGCATTTT.

This rearrangement joins TRBV19 to TRBJ2-6; 7 positions agree with TRBD1. Germline loops: CDR1 LNHDA, CDR2 SQIVND (reference sequence). V trimming: 4 bases; J trimming: 2 bases; junction bases outside the gene matches: 11. The CDR3 loop spans 18 amino acids. CDR3 DNA: TGTGCCAGTAGTACCTTGGACAGGCGCACCACTGGGGCCAACGTCCTGACTTTC. Encoded protein: CASSTLDRRTTGANVLTF.

The CDR3 spells CASSLAWKTSGEGNEQFF. CDR3 nucleotide sequence: TGTGCCAGCAGCTTAGCCTGGAAGACTAGCGGGGAAGGCAATGAGCAGTTCTTC. The rearrangement links TRBV7-6 to TRBJ2-1; 11 bases line up with TRBD2. The germline V gene has CDR1 SGHVS and CDR2 FNYEAQ. CDR3 length: 18 residues. The J segment lost 6 bases and the V segment lost 0 bases, leaving 10 bases of the junction unmatched.

The gene calls are TRBV27 and TRBJ1-4; no firm D call. The CDR3 extends over 14 amino acids. Germline V gene data show CDR1 as MNHEY and CDR2 as SMNVEV (reference sequence). V shed 5 bases and J shed 0 bases, with 7 bases lying between them. CDR3 in DNA: TGTGCCAGCAGTGAGGGAGCAACTAATGAAAAACTGTTTTTT. Encoded protein: CASSEGATNEKLFF.

V is TRBV30 and J is TRBJ1-3; D is uncertain. Germline V lookup: CDR1 GTSNPN, CDR2 SVGIG (reference sequence). The CDR3 is 11 residues long. Deletions cut 3 bases from V and 4 bases from J, with 4 bases between. CDR3 bases: TGTGCCTGGAGACAGGGAAACACCATATATTTT. Amino acid sequence: CAWRQGNTIYF.

V usage is TRBV6-5 and J usage is TRBJ2-1; D gene ambiguous. The V gene lost 5 bases and the J gene lost 4 bases, with 15 bases spanning the gap. This CDR3 region has 15 residues. Germline assignment: CDR1 MNHEY and CDR2 SVGAGI. The CDR3 DNA reads TGTGCCAGCAGTCTAACGAGGAATACTTACAATGAGCAGTTCTTC. It specifies CASSLTRNTYNEQFF.

This chain joins TRBV7-8 and TRBJ2-7; D gene ambiguous. CDR3 size: 14 residues. Trimming took 0 bases from V and 3 from J, leaving 9 bases between them. Germline assignment: CDR1 SGHVS and CDR2 FQNEAQ. CDR3 region: CASSLAASNYEQYF. CDR3 in DNA: TGTGCCAGCAGCTTAGCGGCGTCAAACTACGAGCAGTACTTC.

This rearrangement joins TRBV6-1 to TRBJ1-2; 7 bases are shared with TRBD1. CDR1 and CDR2 from the germline V gene are MNHNS and SASEGT. This CDR3 contains 12 residues. J gave up 8 bases and V 5 bases, and 5 bases lay outside the gene matches. Here the CDR3 reads CASSRGLGGYTF. The CDR3 DNA follows: TGTGCCAGCAGTAGGGGGCTAGGAGGCTACACCTTC.

This rearrangement joins TRBV15 to TRBJ2-1; D remains ambiguous. The CDR3 is 16 residues long. Per the germline V gene, CDR1 is LNHNV and CDR2 is YYDKDF (reference sequence). V lost 2 bases, J lost 6 bases, and 17 bases lay in between. CDR3 in DNA: TGTGCCACCAGCAGACTTAAGGCAACAGCTACCAATGAGCAGTTCTTC. This sequence encodes CATSRLKATATNEQFF.

This chain connects TRBV5-1 to TRBJ1-1; 9 bases align to TRBD1. V dropped 5 bases and J dropped 4; count of bases not matched to a gene: 9. Germline V gives CDR1 SGHRS, CDR2 YFSETQ. There are 15 residues in the CDR3. The CDR3 region is CASRRTPGQGTEAFF. Here the CDR3 DNA reads TGCGCCAGCAGACGTACCCCGGGACAGGGCACTGAAGCTTTCTTT.

This chain links TRBV5-4 with TRBJ2-3; TRBD2 is a possible D gene (7 bases). The V gene's germline CDR1 is SGHNT and CDR2 YYREEE (reference sequence). CDR3 length: 14 amino acids. V lost 9 bases and J lost 6, with 20 bases in between. The CDR3 nucleotides are TGTGCCACCAAAAGGGGGGGGGCGAGTGATACGCAGTATTTT. It is translated as CATKRGGASDTQYF.

This chain joins TRBV7-6 and TRBJ2-6, with 8 bases aligning to TRBD1. The CDR3 has 17 amino acids. With 4 bases clipped from V and 4 bases from J, the junction kept 9 bases outside the gene matches. Germline CDR1 is SGHVS and CDR2 is FNYEAQ. CDR3 nucleotides: TGTGCCAGCAGCTCCCCCGGACAGGGTTCGGGGGCCAACGTCCTGACTTTC. Residues: CASSSPGQGSGANVLTF.